The rows below give T cell receptor beta chains drawn from one sample of a study of early T cells in non-severe SARS-CoV-2 infection. One entry per CDR3 protein results from TCRdb running MiXCR on the 5' RACE reads. The repertoire consists of about 61,000 distinct CDR3 sequences, with more than 10% occurring once and the leading ten covering roughly 1.2%. The starting material was whole blood, obtained at baseline. These receptors originate from an adult who was a healthcare worker with PCR-confirmed SARS-CoV-2 infection or an uninfected control (not recorded which). The donor label of this sample is uncertain. CDR3s include the opening cysteine and the closing phenylalanine or tryptophan. D genes are given only for firm matches. Clone size is not always given. Where it is, it says once, few, many or a class for expanded clones.

CDR3aa: CAIGRGNEQFF; CDR3nt: TGTGCCATCGGGAGGGGGAATGAGCAGTTCTTC; j_gene: TRBJ2-1; d_gene: .; v_gene: TRBV10-3; len: 11; abundance: many
CDR3aa: CASRGRVFYGYTF; CDR3nt: TGTGCCAGCCGGGGACGTGTCTTCTATGGCTACACCTTC; j_gene: TRBJ1-2; d_gene: .; v_gene: TRBV6-6; len: 13; abundance: many
CDR3aa: CASRGTGRRTEAFF; CDR3nt: TGTGCCAGCAGGGGGACAGGGAGGAGGACTGAAGCTTTCTTT; j_gene: TRBJ1-1; d_gene: TRBD1; v_gene: TRBV2; len: 14; abundance: .
CDR3aa: CASSLWGTGNRKQFF; CDR3nt: TGTGCCAGCAGTTTATGGGGGACAGGGAATAGGAAGCAGTTCTTC; j_gene: TRBJ2-1; d_gene: TRBD1; v_gene: TRBV12-3/TRBV12-4; len: 15; abundance: few
CDR3aa: CASRNRNNQPQHF; CDR3nt: TGTGCCAGTAGGAACAGGAACAATCAGCCCCAGCATTTT; j_gene: TRBJ1-5; d_gene: .; v_gene: TRBV19; len: 13; abundance: few
CDR3aa: CASSEFGTGNGYTF; CDR3nt: TGTGCCAGCAGTGAATTTGGGACAGGGAATGGCTACACCTTC; j_gene: TRBJ1-2; d_gene: TRBD1; v_gene: TRBV25-1; len: 14; abundance: few
CDR3aa: CASSLARVRTDTQYF; CDR3nt: TGTGCCAGCAGCTTAGCGAGGGTTCGTACAGATACGCAGTATTTT; j_gene: TRBJ2-3; d_gene: .; v_gene: TRBV7-2; len: 15; abundance: .
CDR3aa: CASSFSGVQETQYF; CDR3nt: TGTGCCAGCAGCTTCAGCGGGGTCCAAGAGACCCAGTACTTC; j_gene: TRBJ2-5; d_gene: TRBD2; v_gene: TRBV7-2; len: 14; abundance: many
CDR3aa: CASSFSGGNTDTQYF; CDR3nt: TGCGCCAGCAGCTTTAGCGGGGGGAACACAGATACGCAGTATTTT; j_gene: TRBJ2-3; d_gene: TRBD2; v_gene: TRBV5-1; len: 15; abundance: few
CDR3aa: CASSLSGFPYNSPLHF; CDR3nt: TGTGCCAGCAGTTTGTCGGGGTTCCCCTATAATTCACCCCTCCACTTT; j_gene: TRBJ1-6; d_gene: .; v_gene: TRBV27; len: 16; abundance: .
CDR3aa: CASSMGRGTEAFF; CDR3nt: TGTGCCAGTAGTATGGGCAGGGGGACTGAAGCTTTCTTT; j_gene: TRBJ1-1; d_gene: TRBD1; v_gene: TRBV19; len: 13; abundance: few
CDR3aa: CSASTGGHSGGELFF; CDR3nt: TGCAGTGCTAGTACCGGGGGCCATAGTGGCGGGGAGCTGTTTTTT; j_gene: TRBJ2-2; d_gene: .; v_gene: TRBV20-1; len: 15; abundance: .
CDR3aa: CASSPKAGQTSTDTQYF; CDR3nt: TGTGCCAGCTCACCAAAGGCGGGACAGACTTCCACAGATACGCAGTATTTT; j_gene: TRBJ2-3; d_gene: .; v_gene: TRBV18; len: 17; abundance: .
CDR3aa: CASSPRESDTQYF; CDR3nt: TGTGCCAGCAGCCCCAGGGAATCGGATACGCAGTATTTT; j_gene: TRBJ2-3; d_gene: .; v_gene: TRBV7-7; len: 13; abundance: .
CDR3aa: CATSDSPGTAQPNNEQFF; CDR3nt: TGTGCCACCAGTGATTCACCTGGGACTGCCCAGCCCAACAATGAGCAGTTCTTC; j_gene: TRBJ2-1; d_gene: .; v_gene: TRBV24-1; len: 18; abundance: .
CDR3aa: CASSFTGQNYNEQFF; CDR3nt: TGTGCCAGCAGCTTCACCGGACAAAATTACAATGAGCAGTTCTTC; j_gene: TRBJ2-1; d_gene: .; v_gene: TRBV5-5; len: 15; abundance: .
CDR3aa: CASSSRQGNLYGYTF; CDR3nt: TGTGCCAGCAGCTCTCGACAGGGAAACTTATATGGCTACACCTTC; j_gene: TRBJ1-2; d_gene: TRBD1; v_gene: TRBV3-1; len: 15; abundance: .
CDR3aa: CASSPEGSGYGYTF; CDR3nt: TGTGCCAGCTCACCTGAGGGATCGGGTTATGGCTACACCTTC; j_gene: TRBJ1-2; d_gene: .; v_gene: TRBV18; len: 14; abundance: many
CDR3aa: CASSIGVGVPYNEQFF; CDR3nt: TGTGCCAGTAGTATAGGAGTGGGGGTCCCCTACAATGAGCAGTTCTTC; j_gene: TRBJ2-1; d_gene: .; v_gene: TRBV19; len: 16; abundance: .
CDR3aa: CATSDFNSQDTQYF; CDR3nt: TGTGCCACCAGTGATTTTAACAGCCAGGATACGCAGTATTTT; j_gene: TRBJ2-3; d_gene: .; v_gene: TRBV24-1; len: 14; abundance: many
CDR3aa: CATRPGTGSQETQYF; CDR3nt: TGTGCCACCCGACCCGGGACAGGGAGTCAAGAGACCCAGTACTTC; j_gene: TRBJ2-5; d_gene: TRBD1; v_gene: TRBV24-1; len: 15; abundance: .
CDR3aa: CASRLRQGRNEQFF; CDR3nt: TGTGCCAGCAGGCTCCGACAGGGGAGAAATGAGCAGTTCTTC; j_gene: TRBJ2-1; d_gene: TRBD1; v_gene: TRBV27; len: 14; abundance: .